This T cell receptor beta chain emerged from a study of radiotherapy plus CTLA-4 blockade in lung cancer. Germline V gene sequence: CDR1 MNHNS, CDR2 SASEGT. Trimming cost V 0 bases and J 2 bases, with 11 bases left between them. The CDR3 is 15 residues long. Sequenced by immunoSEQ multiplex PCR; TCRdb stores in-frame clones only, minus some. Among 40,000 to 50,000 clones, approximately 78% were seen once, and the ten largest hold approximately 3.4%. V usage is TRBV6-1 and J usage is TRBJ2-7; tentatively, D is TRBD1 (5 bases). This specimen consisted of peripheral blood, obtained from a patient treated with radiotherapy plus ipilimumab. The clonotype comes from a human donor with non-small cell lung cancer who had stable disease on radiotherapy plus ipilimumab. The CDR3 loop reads CASSEAETVPYEQYF. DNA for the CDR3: TGTGCCAGCAGTGAAGCCGAGACAGTTCCCTACGAGCAGTACTTC.